This TCR beta chain was obtained from a study of response to subunit inactivated influenza vaccine. This clonotype was seen a few times. TCRdb reprocessed the RT-PCR reads with MiXCR, giving one entry per CDR3 protein. The table includes about 180,000 distinct CDR3 sequences, around 9% detected once. Germline V gene sequence: CDR1 MDHEN, CDR2 SYDVKM. The germline V and J ends were trimmed by 3 bases and 8 bases, with 16 bases remaining between them. This CDR3 contains 14 residues. This chain joins TRBV28 and TRBJ1-2, with D possibly TRBD1 on 6 matching bases. This clonotype was sampled from a man over 45 who received an inactivated influenza vaccine. This sample comprised non-naive T cells sorted from PBMCs, obtained on the day of vaccination. This chain's CDR3 is CASSLTGYVVGYTF. CDR3 nucleotides: TGTGCCAGCAGTTTGACAGGTTACGTCGTAGGCTACACCTTC.